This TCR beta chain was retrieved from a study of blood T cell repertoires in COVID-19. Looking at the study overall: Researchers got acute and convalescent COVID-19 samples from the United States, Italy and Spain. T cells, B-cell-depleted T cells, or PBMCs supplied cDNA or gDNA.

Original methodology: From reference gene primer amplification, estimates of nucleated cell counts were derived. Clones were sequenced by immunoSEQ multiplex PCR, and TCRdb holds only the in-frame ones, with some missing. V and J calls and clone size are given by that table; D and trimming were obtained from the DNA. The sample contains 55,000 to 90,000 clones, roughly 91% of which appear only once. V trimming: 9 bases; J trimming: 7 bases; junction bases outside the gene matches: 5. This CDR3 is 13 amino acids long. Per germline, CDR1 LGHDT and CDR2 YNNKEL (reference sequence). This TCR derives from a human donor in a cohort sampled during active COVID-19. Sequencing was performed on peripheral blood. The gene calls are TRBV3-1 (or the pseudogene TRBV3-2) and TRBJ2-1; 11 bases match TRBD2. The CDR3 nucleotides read TGTGCCAGTACTAGCGGGAGTATGAATGAGCAGTTCTTC. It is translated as CASTSGSMNEQFF.